This TCR beta chain was captured in a study of TIL therapy for anti-PD-1-resistant metastatic lung cancer (dated by TCRdb to about 2021). Regarding the complete study: Enrolled patients had a median age of around 49 years (range about 38-85) and a median tumor PD-L1 proportion score of under 7%. The cohort was predominantly lung adenocarcinoma, with a handful of EGFR-mutant and two ALK-rearranged tumors, and half of patients were current or former smokers. Across the cohort, whole-exome sequencing showed a median non-synonymous tumor mutation burden of approximately 1.5 mutations per megabase. Tumor and peripheral blood T cell receptor beta sequencing was used to track clonotypes across tumor, expanded TIL product and serial blood samples.

The sample's time point label is to be understood as: pre-treatment sample, taken before nivolumab and TIL therapy. The baseline tumor samples were excised metastases, mostly pleural nodules or supraclavicular lymph nodes, taken from the same resection that was used to grow TIL. Before any PD-1/PD-L1 blockade was given, tumors were harvested, nivolumab was then administered, and patients who progressed went on to receive lymphodepletion, an infusion of expanded TIL, and IL-2. Adults with stage 4 NSCLC were enrolled from October 2017 to January 2020 in a dual-center phase I trial. The samples were obtained from a phase I trial that was single-arm and open-label and tested tumor-infiltrating lymphocyte therapy combined with nivolumab in advanced non-small cell lung cancer. Portions of each resected tumor were snap-frozen in liquid nitrogen and were stored at -80 degrees C. Tumor regions of interest were selected on H&E sections using laser-capture macrodissection, ground into around 16 mg aliquots, and extracted using Qiagen Allprep kits.

The immunoSEQ v3 hsTCRB kit was used to amplify TCR beta CDR3 regions from genomic DNA through bias-controlled multiplex PCR. TCR libraries were sequenced on an Illumina NextSeq 500 to 2 million to 2.5 million read pairs for survey level or roughly 4.5-6 million for deep level. Concerning the study's data processing: Clonality was reported by immunoSEQ Analyzer software, which also assigned V, D and J genes and filtered out non-productive sequences. Repertoires were compared using productive Simpson clonality and Morisita overlap index of productive TRB rearrangements between infused TIL and blood. The immuneACCESS repertoire file appears here via TCRdb, limited to in-frame rearrangements. These files lack a portion of the clones; in checked studies, under half of the deficit traces to unresolved V genes, and the cause of the others is not known. The V and J calls and the clone size are those of that table, but D and trimming were determined from the DNA. This sample is represented by more than 90,000 clones; under 70% of them were singletons. Jointly, the top ten make up 9.5% to 12% of the sample.

V and J are trimmed by 2 bases and 2 bases, and the gene matches miss 0 bases of the junction. Measured from the cysteine to the phenylalanine, the CDR3 is 15 residues long. The read is trimmed to its CDR3 DNA, 45 bases read in frame from base 1. In the germline V gene, CDR1 corresponds to KGHSH and CDR2 to LQKENI. Overall results and qualifications from the work: Clonal turnover during TIL culture was high, and many clones enriched in the product were not detected in the baseline tumor, suggesting clonal contraction instead of faithful expansion. The study protocol defined all tumor marker inferences as exploratory. The cohort was highly selected, including more treatment-naive, never-smoker and oncogene-addicted patients than is typical, which limits generalizability. Compared with baseline intratumoral T cells, expanded TIL cultures were more clonal and less diverse (median clonality roughly 6% vs 31%, p < 0.0001).

This clone occurred a few times. Its recognized antigen is unknown. One base away there is no much larger clone; base qualities are not given. The chain links TRBV18 with TRBJ2-1, with 10 middle bases fitting TRBD2. The TCR originated in a person between 25 and 80 years old with non-small cell lung cancer. Sequenced material: tumor tissue, taken at baseline. The CDR3: CASSPGTSAYNEQFF. Read as DNA, the sequence is TGTGCCAGCTCACCAGGGACTAGCGCCTACAATGAGCAGTTCTTC. The reference TRBV18 and TRBJ2-1 proteins fill in what lies around the CDR3, so the full variable domain reads NAGVMQNPRHLVRRRGQEARLRCSPMKGHSHVYWYRQLPEEGLKFMVYLQKENIIDESGMPKERFSAEFPKEGPSILRIQQVVRGDSAAYFCASSPGTSAYNEQFFGPGTRLTVL.